This T cell receptor beta chain stems from a study of CD8+CD57+ T cells in acquired aplastic anemia. Study-level findings and limits: CD8+ Simpson's diversity in patients was not significantly different from that in controls.

Flow cytometry had shown expanded CD8+CD57+ cells in the patients chosen for sequencing. CDR3 length equals 14 residues. The germline CDR1 and CDR2 sequences are SGHRS and YFSETQ. The ends were cut back, 5 bases at V and 3 bases at J, with 14 bases in the middle. A remark on this clonotype: No antigen is known for it.

Genomic DNA provided the template from which TCR beta VDJ and CDR3 profiles were obtained. One entry per CDR3 protein results from TCRdb running MiXCR on the reads. The sample lists 200,000 or so distinct CDR3 sequences; about 62% were seen once. The sequenced sample consisted of sorted CD4+, CD8+, or CD8+CD57+ T cells (not recorded which) from PBMCs. The chain uses TRBV5-1 and TRBJ1-2; D is unresolved. The TCR originated in a human donor with aplastic anemia. CDR3 region: CASRAEGWDYGYTF. The CDR3 DNA reads TGCGCCAGCAGGGCCGAGGGTTGGGACTATGGCTACACCTTC. Complete variable domain (other parts from reference TRBV5-1 and TRBJ1-2): KAGVTQTPRYLIKTRGQQVTLSCSPISGHRSVSWYQQTPGQGLQFLFEYFSETQRNKGNFPGRFSGRQFSNSRSEMNVSTLELGDSALYLCASRAEGWDYGYTFGSGTRLTVV.